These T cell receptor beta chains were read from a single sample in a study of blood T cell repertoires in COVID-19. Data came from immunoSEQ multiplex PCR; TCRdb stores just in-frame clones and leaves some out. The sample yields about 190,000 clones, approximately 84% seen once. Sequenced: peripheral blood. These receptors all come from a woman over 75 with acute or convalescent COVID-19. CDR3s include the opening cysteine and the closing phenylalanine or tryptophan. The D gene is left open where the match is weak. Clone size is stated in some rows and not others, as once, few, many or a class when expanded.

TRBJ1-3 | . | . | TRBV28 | CASGEDPVSGNTIYF | TGTGCCAGCGGGGAGGACCCTGTCTCTGGAAACACCATATATTTT
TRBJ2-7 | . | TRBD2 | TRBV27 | CASSLLTSGSTYF | TGTGCCAGCAGTTTATTAACTAGCGGGTCTACGTACTTC
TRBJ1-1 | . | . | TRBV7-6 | CASSLGPLNTEAFF | TGTGCCAGCAGCTTAGGTCCGTTGAACACTGAAGCTTTCTTT
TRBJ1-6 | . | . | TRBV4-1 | CASSSYSAGEGSPLHF | TGCGCCAGCTCCTCATACTCAGCCGGGGAAGGTTCACCCCTCCACTTT
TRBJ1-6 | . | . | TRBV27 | CASSLNGAGQSPLHF | TGTGCCAGCAGTTTAAATGGGGCAGGGCAATCACCCCTCCACTTT
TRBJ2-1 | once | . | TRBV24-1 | CATSDPGYNEQFF | TGTGCCACCAGTGACCCCGGGTACAATGAGCAGTTCTTC
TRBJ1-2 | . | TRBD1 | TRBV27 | CASSPTTGAGYTF | TGTGCCAGCAGCCCGACGACAGGGGCTGGCTACACCTTC
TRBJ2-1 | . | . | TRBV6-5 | CASSSKGQLFF | TGTGCCAGCAGTTCCAAGGGACAACTGTTCTTC
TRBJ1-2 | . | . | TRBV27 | CASSLNAGQNYGYTF | TGTGCCAGCAGTTTAAACGCTGGGCAGAACTATGGCTACACCTTC
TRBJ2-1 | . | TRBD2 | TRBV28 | CASRELAGGPYNEQFF | TGTGCCAGCCGGGAACTAGCGGGAGGTCCCTACAATGAGCAGTTCTTC
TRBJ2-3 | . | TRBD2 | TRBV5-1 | CASSEIGTSDTDTQYF | TGCGCCAGCAGCGAGATAGGGACTAGCGACACAGATACGCAGTATTTT
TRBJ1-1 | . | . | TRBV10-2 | CASSEEQGETEAFF | TGCGCCAGCAGTGAGGAACAGGGTGAGACTGAAGCTTTCTTT
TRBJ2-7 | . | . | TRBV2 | CASSAATYEQYF | TGTGCCAGCAGTGCAGCCACCTACGAGCAGTACTTC
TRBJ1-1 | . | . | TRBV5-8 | CASSLLGAQRLSTEAFF | TGTGCCAGCAGCTTGTTGGGGGCGCAGAGGTTGAGCACTGAAGCTTTCTTT
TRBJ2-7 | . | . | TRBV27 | CASSWGVSVSYEQYF | TGTGCCAGCAGTTGGGGGGTAAGCGTGTCCTACGAGCAGTACTTC
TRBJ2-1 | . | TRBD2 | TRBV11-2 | CASIPGGRLHEQFF | TGTGCCAGCATCCCAGGCGGGAGGTTGCATGAGCAGTTCTTC
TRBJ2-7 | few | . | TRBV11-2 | CASSLGIEAKPFF | TGTGCCAGCAGTTTAGGTATAGAGGCCAAACCTTTCTTC
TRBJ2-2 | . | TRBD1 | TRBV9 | CASSVKQGARSGELFF | TGTGCCAGCAGCGTAAAACAGGGGGCGCGAAGCGGGGAGCTGTTTTTT
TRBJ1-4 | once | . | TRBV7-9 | CASSLVGAGEKLFF | TGTGCCAGCAGCTTAGTGGGGGCCGGAGAAAAACTGTTTTTT
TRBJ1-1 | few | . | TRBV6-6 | CASSYLTENTEAFF | TGTGCCAGCAGTTACTTAACAGAGAACACTGAAGCTTTCTTT
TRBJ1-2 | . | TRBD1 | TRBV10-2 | CASSDFYYRGADGYTF | TGCGCCAGCAGTGATTTCTACTACAGGGGAGCCGATGGCTACACCTTC
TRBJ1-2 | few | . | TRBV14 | CASSLNYRESGTF | TGTGCCAGCAGCTTGAATTACAGGGAGTCCGGCACCTTC
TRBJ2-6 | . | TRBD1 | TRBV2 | CASSELGTGISGANVLTF | TGTGCCAGCAGTGAATTGGGGACAGGGATATCTGGGGCCAACGTCCTGACTTTC
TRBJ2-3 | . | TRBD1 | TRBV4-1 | CASSPGVSRGFVDTQYF | TGCGCCAGCAGCCCAGGAGTGAGCAGGGGGTTTGTAGATACGCAGTATTTT
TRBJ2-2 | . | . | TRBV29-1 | CSVVSNTGELFF | TGCAGCGTTGTCTCGAACACCGGGGAGCTGTTTTTT
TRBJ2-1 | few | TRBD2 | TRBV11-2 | CASSRLAPYNEQFF | TGTGCCAGCAGCCGACTAGCGCCCTACAATGAGCAGTTCTTC
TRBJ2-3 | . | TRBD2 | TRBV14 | CASSPYAGDFMQYF | TGTGCCAGCAGCCCTTATGCGGGGGACTTTATGCAGTATTTT
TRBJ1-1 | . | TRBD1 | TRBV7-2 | CASSLAAGGSGTEAFF | TGTGCCAGCAGCTTAGCGGCAGGGGGAAGTGGTACTGAAGCTTTCTTT
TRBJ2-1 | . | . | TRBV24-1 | CATSDSGSSFMEQFF | TGTGCCACCAGTGACTCGGGGAGTAGCTTCATGGAGCAGTTCTTC
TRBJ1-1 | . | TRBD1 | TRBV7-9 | CASSLSQGGGEAFF | TGTGCCAGCAGCTTAAGTCAGGGGGGCGGTGAAGCTTTCTTT
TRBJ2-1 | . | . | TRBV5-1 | CASSLNYREQFF | TGCGCCAGCAGCTTGAACTACCGTGAGCAGTTCTTC
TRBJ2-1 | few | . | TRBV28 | CASSLRRSAGDEQFF | TGTGCCAGCAGTCTCCGACGTTCCGCCGGGGATGAGCAGTTCTTC
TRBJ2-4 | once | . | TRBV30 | CAWNPPYKTKNIQYF | TGTGCCTGGAATCCCCCGTATAAAACCAAAAACATTCAGTACTTC
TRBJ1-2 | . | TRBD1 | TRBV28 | CASSLTGLRGYTF | TGTGCCAGCAGTTTGACAGGGTTGCGAGGCTACACCTTC
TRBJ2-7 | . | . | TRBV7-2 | CASSLMSTVAYEQYF | TGTGCCAGCAGCTTAATGTCTACGGTTGCCTACGAGCAGTACTTC
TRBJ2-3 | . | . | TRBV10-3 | CAISESYRTTDTQYF | TGTGCCATCAGTGAGTCCTACAGGACCACAGATACGCAGTATTTT
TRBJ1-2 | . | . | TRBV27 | CASSLFQGMGYGYTF | TGTGCCAGCAGTTTATTTCAGGGTATGGGCTATGGCTACACCTTC